The T cell receptor (beta chain) described here comes from a study of T cells in narcolepsy. As for the study in general: Healthy controls were enrolled alongside patients with narcolepsy type 1 or type 2. Study-level findings and limits: Autoreactive clonotypes reportedly recurred in blood of same and different patients, not controls. HCRT-specific and TRIB2-specific autoreactive clonotypes appeared among same-patient CSF and blood CD4+ clonotypes. Autoreactive clone sequences were missing from some blood memory CD4+ repertoires.

Per the germline V gene, CDR1 is SGHRS and CDR2 is YFSETQ. V shed 3 bases and J shed 0 bases, with 10 bases lying between them. There are 15 residues in the CDR3. Only in-frame clones appear in the TCRdb table, and some are missing; sequencing was by immunoSEQ multiplex PCR. The repertoire holds some 30,000 clones, roughly four fifths seen once, with around 1.3% in the top ten. A few counts support this clone. Antigen unknown. V is TRBV5-1 and J is TRBJ2-1; D unclear. The material sequenced was CD45RA- memory CD4+ T cells from PBMCs. The sequence came from a human donor with narcolepsy. CDR3 region: CASSWPSDSYNEQFF. The CDR3 nucleotides read TGCGCCAGCAGCTGGCCCTCCGACTCCTACAATGAGCAGTTCTTC.